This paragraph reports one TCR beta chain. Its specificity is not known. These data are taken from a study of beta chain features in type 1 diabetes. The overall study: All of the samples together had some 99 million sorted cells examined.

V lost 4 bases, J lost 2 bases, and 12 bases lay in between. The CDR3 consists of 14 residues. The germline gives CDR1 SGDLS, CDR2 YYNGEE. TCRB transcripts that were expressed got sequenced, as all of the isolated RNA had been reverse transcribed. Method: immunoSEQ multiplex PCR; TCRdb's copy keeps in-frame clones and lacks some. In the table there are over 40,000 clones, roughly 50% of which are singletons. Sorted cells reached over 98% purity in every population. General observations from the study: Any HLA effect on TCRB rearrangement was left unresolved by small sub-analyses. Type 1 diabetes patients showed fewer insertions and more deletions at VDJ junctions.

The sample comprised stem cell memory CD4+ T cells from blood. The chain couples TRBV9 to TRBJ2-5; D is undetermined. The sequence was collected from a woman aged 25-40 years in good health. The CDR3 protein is CASSPRRMQETQYF. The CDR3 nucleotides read TGTGCCAGCAGCCCCCGGCGGATGCAAGAGACCCAGTACTTC.